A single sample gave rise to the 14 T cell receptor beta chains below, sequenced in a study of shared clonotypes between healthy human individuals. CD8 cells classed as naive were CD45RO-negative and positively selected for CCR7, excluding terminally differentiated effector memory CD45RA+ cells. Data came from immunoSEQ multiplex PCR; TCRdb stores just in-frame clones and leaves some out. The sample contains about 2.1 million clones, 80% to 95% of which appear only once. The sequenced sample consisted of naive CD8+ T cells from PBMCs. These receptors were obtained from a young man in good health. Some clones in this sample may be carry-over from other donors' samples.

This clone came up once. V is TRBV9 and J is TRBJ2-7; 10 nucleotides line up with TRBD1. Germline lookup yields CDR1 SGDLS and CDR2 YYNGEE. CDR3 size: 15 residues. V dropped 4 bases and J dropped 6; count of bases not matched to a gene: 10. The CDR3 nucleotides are TGTGCCAGCAGCAGAGCCGGGACAGGGGTGGGCGAGCAGTACTTC. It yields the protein CASSRAGTGVGEQYF.

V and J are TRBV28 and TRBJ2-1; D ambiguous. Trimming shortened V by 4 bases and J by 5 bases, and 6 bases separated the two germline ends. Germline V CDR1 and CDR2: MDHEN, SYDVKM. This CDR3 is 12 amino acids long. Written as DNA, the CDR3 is TGTGCCAGCAGTTCCATAAACAATGAGCAGTTCTTC. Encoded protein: CASSSINNEQFF.

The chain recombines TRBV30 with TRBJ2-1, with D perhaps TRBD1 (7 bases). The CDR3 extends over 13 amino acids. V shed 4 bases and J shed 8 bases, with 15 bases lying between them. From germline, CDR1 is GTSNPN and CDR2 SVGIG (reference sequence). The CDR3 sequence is CAWNTIRGDEQFF. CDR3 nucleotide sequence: TGTGCCTGGAATACTATCAGGGGGGATGAGCAGTTCTTC. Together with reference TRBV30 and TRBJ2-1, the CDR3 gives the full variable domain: SQTIHQWPATLVQPVGSPLSLECTVEGTSNPNLYWYRQAAGRGLQLLFYSVGIGQISSEVPQNLSASRPQDRQFILSSKKLLLSDSGFYLCAWNTIRGDEQFFGPGTRLTVL.

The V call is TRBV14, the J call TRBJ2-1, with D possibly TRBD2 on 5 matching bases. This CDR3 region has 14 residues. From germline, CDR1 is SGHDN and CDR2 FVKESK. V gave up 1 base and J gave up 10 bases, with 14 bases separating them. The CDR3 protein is CASSQVLGSHEQFF. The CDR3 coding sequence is TGTGCCAGCAGCCAAGTACTAGGATCCCACGAGCAGTTCTTC.

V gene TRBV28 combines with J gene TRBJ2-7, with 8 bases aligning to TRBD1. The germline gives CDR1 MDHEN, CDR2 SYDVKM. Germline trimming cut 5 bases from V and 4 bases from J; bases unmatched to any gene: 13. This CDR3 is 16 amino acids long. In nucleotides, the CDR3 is TGTGCCAGCAGTCCGCTACAGGGGGGCCCGGGTTACGAGCAGTACTTC. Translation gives CASSPLQGGPGYEQYF. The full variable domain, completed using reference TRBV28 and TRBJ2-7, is DVKVTQSSRYLVKRTGEKVFLECVQDMDHENMFWYRQDPGLGLRLIYFSYDVKMKEKGDIPEGYSVSREKKERFSLILESASTNQTSMYLCASSPLQGGPGYEQYFGPGTRLTVT.

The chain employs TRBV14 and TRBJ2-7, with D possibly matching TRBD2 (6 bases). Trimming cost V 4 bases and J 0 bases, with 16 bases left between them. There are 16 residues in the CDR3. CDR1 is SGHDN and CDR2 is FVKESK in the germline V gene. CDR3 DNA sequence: TGTGCCAGCAGCCTTCGCGGAGGGCCTCTCTCCTACGAGCAGTACTTC. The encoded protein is CASSLRGGPLSYEQYF.

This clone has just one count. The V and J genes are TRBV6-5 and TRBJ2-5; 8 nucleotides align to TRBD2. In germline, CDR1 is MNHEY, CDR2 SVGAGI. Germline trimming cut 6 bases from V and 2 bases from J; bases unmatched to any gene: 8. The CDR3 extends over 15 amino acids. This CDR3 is CASRPQREGQETQYF. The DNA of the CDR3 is TGTGCCAGCAGACCCCAACGGGAGGGACAAGAGACCCAGTACTTC.

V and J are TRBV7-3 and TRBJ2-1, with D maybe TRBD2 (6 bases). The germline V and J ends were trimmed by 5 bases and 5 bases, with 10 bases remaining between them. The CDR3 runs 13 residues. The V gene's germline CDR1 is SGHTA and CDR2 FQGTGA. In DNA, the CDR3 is TGTGCCAGCAGCCCGGGACTTAACAATGAGCAGTTCTTC. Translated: CASSPGLNNEQFF.

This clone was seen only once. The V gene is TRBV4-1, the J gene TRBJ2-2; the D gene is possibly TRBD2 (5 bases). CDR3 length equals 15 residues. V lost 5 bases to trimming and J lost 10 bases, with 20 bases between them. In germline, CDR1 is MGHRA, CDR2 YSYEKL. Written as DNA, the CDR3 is TGCGCCAGCAGCGCTGGAAGGACTGGGGAGACGGAGCTGTTTTTT. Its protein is CASSAGRTGETELFF.

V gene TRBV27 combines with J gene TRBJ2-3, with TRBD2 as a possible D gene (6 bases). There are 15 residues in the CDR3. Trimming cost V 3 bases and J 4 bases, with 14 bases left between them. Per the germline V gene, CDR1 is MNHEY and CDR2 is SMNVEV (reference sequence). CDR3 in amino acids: CASSFVGGVPDTQYF. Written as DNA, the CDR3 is TGTGCCAGCAGTTTTGTCGGGGGTGTCCCAGATACGCAGTATTTT.

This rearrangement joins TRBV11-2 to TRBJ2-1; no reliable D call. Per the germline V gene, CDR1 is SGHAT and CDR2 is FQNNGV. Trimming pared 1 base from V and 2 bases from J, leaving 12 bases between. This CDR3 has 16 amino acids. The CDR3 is CASSLGPDTPYNEQFF. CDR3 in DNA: TGTGCCAGCAGCTTAGGTCCGGATACCCCCTACAATGAGCAGTTCTTC. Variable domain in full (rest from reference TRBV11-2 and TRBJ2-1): EAGVAQSPRYKIIEKRQSVAFWCNPISGHATLYWYQQILGQGPKLLIQFQNNGVVDDSQLPKDRFSAERLKGVDSTLKIQPAKLEDSAVYLCASSLGPDTPYNEQFFGPGTRLTVL.

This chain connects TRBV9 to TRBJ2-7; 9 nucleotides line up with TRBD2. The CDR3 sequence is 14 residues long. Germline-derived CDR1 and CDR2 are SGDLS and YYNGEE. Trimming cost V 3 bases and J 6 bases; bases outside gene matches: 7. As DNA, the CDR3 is TGTGCCAGCAGCGAGGGGACTAGCCCAGGCGAGCAGTACTTC. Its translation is CASSEGTSPGEQYF. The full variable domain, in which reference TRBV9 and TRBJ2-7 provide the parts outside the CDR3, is DSGVTQTPKHLITATGQRVTLRCSPRSGDLSVYWYQQSLDQGLQFLIQYYNGEERAKGNILERFSAQQFPDLHSELNLSSLELGDSALYFCASSEGTSPGEQYFGPGTRLTVT.

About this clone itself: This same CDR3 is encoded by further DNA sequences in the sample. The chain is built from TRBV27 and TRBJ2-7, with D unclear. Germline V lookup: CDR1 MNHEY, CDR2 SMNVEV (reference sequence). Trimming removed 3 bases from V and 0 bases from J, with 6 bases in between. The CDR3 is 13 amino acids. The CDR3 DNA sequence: TGTGCCAGCAGTTTCCTTGGCTCCTACGAGCAGTACTTC. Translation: CASSFLGSYEQYF.

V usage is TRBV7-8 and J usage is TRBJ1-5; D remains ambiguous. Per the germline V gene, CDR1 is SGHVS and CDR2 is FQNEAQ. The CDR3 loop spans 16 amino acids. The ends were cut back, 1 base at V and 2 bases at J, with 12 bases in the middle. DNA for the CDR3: TGTGCCAGCAGCTTAGGGGGAATGGTGGGCAATCAGCCCCAGCATTTT. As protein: CASSLGGMVGNQPQHF.